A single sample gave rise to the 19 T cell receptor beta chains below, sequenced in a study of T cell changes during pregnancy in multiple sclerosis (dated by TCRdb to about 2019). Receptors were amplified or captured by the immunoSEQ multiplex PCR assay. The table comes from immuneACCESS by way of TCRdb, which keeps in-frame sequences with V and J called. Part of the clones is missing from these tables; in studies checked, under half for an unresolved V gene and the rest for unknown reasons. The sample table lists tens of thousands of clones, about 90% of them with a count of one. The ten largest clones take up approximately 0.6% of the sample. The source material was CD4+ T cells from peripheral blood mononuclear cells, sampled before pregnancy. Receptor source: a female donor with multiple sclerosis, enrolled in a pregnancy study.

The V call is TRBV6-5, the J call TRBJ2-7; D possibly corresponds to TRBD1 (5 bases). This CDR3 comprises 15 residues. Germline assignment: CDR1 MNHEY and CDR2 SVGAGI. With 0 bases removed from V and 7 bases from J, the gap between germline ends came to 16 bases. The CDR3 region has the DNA TGTGCCAGCAGTTACTCAAGGACAAGGGGTATGGAGCAGTACTTC. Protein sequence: CASSYSRTRGMEQYF.

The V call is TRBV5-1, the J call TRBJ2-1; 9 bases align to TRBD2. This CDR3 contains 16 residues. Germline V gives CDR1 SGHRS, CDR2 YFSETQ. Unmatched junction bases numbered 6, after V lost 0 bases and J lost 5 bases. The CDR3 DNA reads TGCGCCAGCAGCTTGGGTGGGGCGGGGGGGCACAATGAGCAGTTCTTC. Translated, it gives CASSLGGAGGHNEQFF.

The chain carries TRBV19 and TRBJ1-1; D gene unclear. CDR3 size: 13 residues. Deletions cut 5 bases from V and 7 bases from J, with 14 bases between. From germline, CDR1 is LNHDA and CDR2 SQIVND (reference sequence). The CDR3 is CASSSTPQVEAFF. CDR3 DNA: TGTGCCAGTAGTTCCACCCCTCAGGTTGAAGCTTTCTTT.

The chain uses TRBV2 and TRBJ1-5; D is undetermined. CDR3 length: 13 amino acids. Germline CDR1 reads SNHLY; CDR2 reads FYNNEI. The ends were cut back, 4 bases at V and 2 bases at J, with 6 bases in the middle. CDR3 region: CASSGLGNQPQHF. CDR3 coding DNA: TGTGCCAGCAGTGGACTGGGCAATCAGCCCCAGCATTTT.

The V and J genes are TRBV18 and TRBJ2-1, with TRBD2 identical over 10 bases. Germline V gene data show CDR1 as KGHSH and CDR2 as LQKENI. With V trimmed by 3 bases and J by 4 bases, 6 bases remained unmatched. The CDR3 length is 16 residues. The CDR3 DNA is TGTGCCAGCTCACCTAAGAGCGGGGGGGGTTACAATGAGCAGTTCTTC. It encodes CASSPKSGGGYNEQFF.

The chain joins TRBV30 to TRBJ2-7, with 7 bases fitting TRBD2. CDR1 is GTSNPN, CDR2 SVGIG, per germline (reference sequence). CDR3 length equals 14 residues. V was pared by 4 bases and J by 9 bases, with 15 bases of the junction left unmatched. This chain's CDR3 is CAWISKGGGLVQYF. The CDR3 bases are TGTGCCTGGATAAGCAAGGGCGGGGGATTGGTGCAGTACTTC.

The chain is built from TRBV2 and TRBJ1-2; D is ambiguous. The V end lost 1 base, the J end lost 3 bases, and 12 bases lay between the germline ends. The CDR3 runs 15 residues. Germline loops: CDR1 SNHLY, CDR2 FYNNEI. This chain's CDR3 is CASSEVEGRDYGYTF. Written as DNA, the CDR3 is TGTGCCAGCAGTGAAGTTGAAGGGAGGGACTATGGCTACACCTTC.

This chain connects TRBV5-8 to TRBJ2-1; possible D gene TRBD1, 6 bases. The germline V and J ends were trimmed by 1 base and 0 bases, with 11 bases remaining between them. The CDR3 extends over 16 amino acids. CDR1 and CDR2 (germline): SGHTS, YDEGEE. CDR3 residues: CASSLPGHFSYNEQFF. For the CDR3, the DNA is TGTGCCAGCAGCTTGCCGGGACACTTCTCCTACAATGAGCAGTTCTTC.

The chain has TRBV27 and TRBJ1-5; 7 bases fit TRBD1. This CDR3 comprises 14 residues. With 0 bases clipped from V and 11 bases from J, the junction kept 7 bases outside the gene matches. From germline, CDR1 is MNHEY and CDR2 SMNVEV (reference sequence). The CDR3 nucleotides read TGTGCCAGCAGTTTATCAGGACAGGCTCGGGCCCAGCATTTT. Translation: CASSLSGQARAQHF.

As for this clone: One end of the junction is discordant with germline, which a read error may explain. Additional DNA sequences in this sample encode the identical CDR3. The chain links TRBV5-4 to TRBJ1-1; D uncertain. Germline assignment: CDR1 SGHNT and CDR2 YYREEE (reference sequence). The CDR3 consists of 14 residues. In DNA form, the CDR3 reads TGTGCCAGCAGCTTGACAGCCATGAACACTGAAGCCTTCTTT. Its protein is CASSLTAMNTEAFF. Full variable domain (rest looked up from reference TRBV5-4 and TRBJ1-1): ETGVTQSPTHLIKTRGQQVTLRCSSQSGHNTVSWYQQALGQGPQFIFQYYREEENGRGNFPPRFSGLQFPNYSSELNVNALELDDSALYLCASSLTAMNTEAFFGQGTRLTVV.

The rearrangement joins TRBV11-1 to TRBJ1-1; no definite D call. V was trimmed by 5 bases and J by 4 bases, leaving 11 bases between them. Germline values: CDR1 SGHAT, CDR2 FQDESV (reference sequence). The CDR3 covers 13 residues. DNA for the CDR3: TGTGCCAGCAGCCCTCGGGGAGGCACTGAAGCTTTCTTT. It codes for CASSPRGGTEAFF.

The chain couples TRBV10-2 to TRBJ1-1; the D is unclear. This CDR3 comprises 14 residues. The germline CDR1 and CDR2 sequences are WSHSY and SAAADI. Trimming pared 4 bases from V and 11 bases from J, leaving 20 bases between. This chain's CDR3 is CASSAEERSRKAFF. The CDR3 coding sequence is TGCGCCAGCAGTGCGGAGGAAAGAAGTAGGAAGGCTTTCTTT.

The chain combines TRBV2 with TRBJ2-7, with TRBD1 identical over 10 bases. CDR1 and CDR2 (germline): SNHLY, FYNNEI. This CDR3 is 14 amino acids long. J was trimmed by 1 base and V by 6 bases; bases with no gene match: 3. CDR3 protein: CASRDRGGSYEQYF. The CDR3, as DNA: TGTGCCAGCAGGGACAGGGGGGGTTCCTACGAGCAGTACTTC.

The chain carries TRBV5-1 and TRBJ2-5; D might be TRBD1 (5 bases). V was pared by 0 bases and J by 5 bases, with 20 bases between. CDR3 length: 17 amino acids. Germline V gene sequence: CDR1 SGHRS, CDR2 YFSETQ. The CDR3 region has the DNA TGCGCCAGCAGCTTGGGGCCCGAAGGGGTGTTAGGGGAGACCCAGTACTTC. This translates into CASSLGPEGVLGETQYF.

Here the CDR3 DNA reads TGTGCCAGCAGTTCCCGCAGGGGGGGCTACACCTTC. Translation: CASSSRRGGYTF. The chain has TRBV6-5 and TRBJ1-2; TRBD1 aligns across 7 bases. CDR3 length equals 12 residues. With V trimmed by 4 bases and J by 8 bases, 4 bases remained unmatched. Germline CDR1 and CDR2: MNHEY and SVGAGI.

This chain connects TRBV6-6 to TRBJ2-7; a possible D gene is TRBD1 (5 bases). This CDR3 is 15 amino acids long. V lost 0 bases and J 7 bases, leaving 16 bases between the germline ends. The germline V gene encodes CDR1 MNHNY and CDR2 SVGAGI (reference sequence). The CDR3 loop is CASSYSRTRGMEQYF. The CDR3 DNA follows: TGTGCCAGCAGTTACTCAAGGACAAGGGGTATGGAGCAGTACTTC.

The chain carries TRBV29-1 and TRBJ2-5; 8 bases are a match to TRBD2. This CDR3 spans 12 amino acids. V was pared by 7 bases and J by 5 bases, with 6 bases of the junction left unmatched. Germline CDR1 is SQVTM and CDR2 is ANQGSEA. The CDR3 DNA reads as TGCAGCGCAAGCGGGGGCTTCGAGACCCAGTACTTC. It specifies CSASGGFETQYF.

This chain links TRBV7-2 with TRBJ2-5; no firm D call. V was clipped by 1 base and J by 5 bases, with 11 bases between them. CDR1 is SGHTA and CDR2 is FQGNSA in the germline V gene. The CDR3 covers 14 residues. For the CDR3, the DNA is TGTGCCAGCAGCTTAGGGGCAGGTTTCGAGACCCAGTACTTC. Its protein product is CASSLGAGFETQYF.

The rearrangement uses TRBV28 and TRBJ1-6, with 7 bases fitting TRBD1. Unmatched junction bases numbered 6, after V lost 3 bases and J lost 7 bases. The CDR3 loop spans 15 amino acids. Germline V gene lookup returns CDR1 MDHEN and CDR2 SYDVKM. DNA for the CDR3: TGTGCCAGCAGTTTGCCGGGACAGAGGAATTCACCCCTCCACTTT. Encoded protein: CASSLPGQRNSPLHF.